A single sample is the source of the 24 T cell receptor beta chains below, sequenced in a study of blood T cell repertoires in COVID-19. Here immunoSEQ multiplex PCR was the method, and the copy in TCRdb shows in-frame clones only, minus some. The sample carries around 230,000 clones, 85% to 90% recorded once. Sequencing was done on a sample of peripheral blood. The receptors originated from a man aged 50 to 59 with COVID-19, enrolled during active disease.

V usage is TRBV6-5 and J usage is TRBJ1-2; 8 positions match TRBD1. Per the germline V gene, CDR1 is MNHEY and CDR2 is SVGAGI. CDR3 length: 12 amino acids. The junction had 3 bases not matched to a gene; V was cut back by 4 bases and J by 8 bases. The CDR3 spells CASSWTGHGYTF. The CDR3 DNA reads TGTGCCAGCAGTTGGACAGGGCACGGCTACACCTTC.

CDR3 coding DNA: TGTGCCTGGAGTGTAAGCGGCCGGGGAGGTGAAAAACTGTTTTTT. Protein product: CAWSVSGRGGEKLFF. The chain couples TRBV30 to TRBJ1-4; no firm D call. Trimming took 0 bases from V and 7 from J, leaving 15 bases between them. Germline lookup yields CDR1 GTSNPN and CDR2 SVGIG (reference sequence). This CDR3 is 15 amino acids long.

V gene TRBV7-3 combines with J gene TRBJ2-7; D call uncertain. Germline CDR1 SGHTA, CDR2 FQGTGA. There are 15 residues in the CDR3. Trimming left V 4 bases short and J 2 bases short, with 15 bases between. The DNA for the CDR3 is TGTGCCAGCAGCTACCCATTATTAGTTGCCTACGAGCAGTACTTC. Translated: CASSYPLLVAYEQYF. Supplemented by reference TRBV7-3 and TRBJ2-7, the full variable domain reads GAGVSQTPSNKVTEKGKYVELRCDPISGHTALYWYRQSLGQGPEFLIYFQGTGAADDSGLPNDRFFAVRPEGSVSTLKIQRTERGDSAVYLCASSYPLLVAYEQYFGPGTRLTVT.

The genes are TRBV28 and TRBJ1-5; the D is unclear. The V end was cut by 5 bases, the J end by 1 base, with 12 bases between. The CDR3 totals 15 residues. Germline V lookup: CDR1 MDHEN, CDR2 SYDVKM. CDR3 region: CASSRIWESNQPQHF. The CDR3 coding sequence is TGTGCCAGCAGTCGGATATGGGAGAGCAATCAGCCCCAGCATTTT.

V and J are TRBV19 and TRBJ1-5; perhaps TRBD1 as D (6 bases). The V gene's germline CDR1 is LNHDA and CDR2 SQIVND (reference sequence). The CDR3 is 15 residues long. V shed 3 bases and J shed 2 bases, with 11 bases lying between them. CDR3 sequence: CASSIIGGGNQPQHF. For the CDR3, the DNA is TGTGCCAGTAGTATTATTGGGGGCGGCAATCAGCCCCAGCATTTT.

The chain links TRBV14 to TRBJ2-5; maybe TRBD2 (5 bases). The germline V and J ends were trimmed by 5 bases and 5 bases, with 12 bases remaining between them. The V gene's germline CDR1 is SGHDN and CDR2 FVKESK. CDR3 length: 13 amino acids. In nucleotides, the CDR3 is TGTGCCAGCAGCTCGGACTGGCGGGAGACCCAGTACTTC. It codes for CASSSDWRETQYF. Drawing the rest from reference TRBV14 and TRBJ2-5, the complete variable domain is EAGVTQFPSHSVIEKGQTVTLRCDPISGHDNLYWYRRVMGKEIKFLLHFVKESKQDESGMPNNRFLAERTGGTYSTLKVQPAELEDSGVYFCASSSDWRETQYFGPGTRLLVL.

Comments on this clone: At one of its ends the junction is not consistent with the germline gene, which may arise from a read error. This chain connects TRBV10-1 to TRBJ2-2; 13 nucleotides align to TRBD2. This CDR3 is 19 amino acids long. The germline CDR1 and CDR2 sequences are WNHNN and SYGVQD (reference sequence). CDR3 DNA sequence: TGCGCCAGCACTGAGGGGAAAACTAGCGGGAGGGCTTGGTCTGGGGAGCTGTTTTTT. Residues: CASTEGKTSGRAWSGELFF.

The chain is built from TRBV6-4 and TRBJ1-2; a possible D gene is TRBD1 (5 bases). Per the germline V gene, CDR1 is MRHNA and CDR2 is SNTAGT. CDR3 length: 15 residues. Trimming left V 0 bases short and J 0 bases short, with 8 bases between. CDR3 loop: CASSDSPRANYGYTF. CDR3 coding DNA: TGTGCCAGCAGTGACTCCCCCAGGGCTAACTATGGCTACACCTTC.

The rearrangement links TRBV28 to TRBJ2-1; TRBD1 aligns across 9 bases. There are 16 residues in the CDR3. Germline CDR1 MDHEN, CDR2 SYDVKM. Germline trimming cut 6 bases from V and 0 bases from J; bases unmatched to any gene: 6. CDR3 bases: TGTGCCAGCAGAACAGGGGGCGAGAGCTCCTACAATGAGCAGTTCTTC. Translating gives CASRTGGESSYNEQFF.

The chain has TRBV28 and TRBJ2-2; 9 bases are shared with TRBD1. The CDR3 sequence is 16 residues long. CDR1 and CDR2 from the germline V gene are MDHEN and SYDVKM. Germline trimming cut 6 bases from V and 1 base from J; bases unmatched to any gene: 6. The CDR3 nucleotides read TGTGCCAGCAGCACCTTGGGACAGGGGAACACCGGGGAGCTGTTTTTT. It encodes CASSTLGQGNTGELFF.

This chain connects TRBV7-9 to TRBJ2-2; 10 nucleotides line up with TRBD2. The germline V gene has CDR1 SEHNR and CDR2 FQNEAQ (reference sequence). V shed 2 bases, J shed 3 bases, and the junction held 3 bases outside the gene matches. This CDR3 contains 16 residues. CDR3 in DNA: TGTGCCAGCAGCTTAAAAGCGGGAGGGGACACCGGGGAGCTGTTTTTT. It encodes CASSLKAGGDTGELFF.

The V gene is TRBV27, the J gene TRBJ1-2, with 9 bases lining up with TRBD1. The junction had 3 bases not matched to a gene; V was cut back by 3 bases and J by 4 bases. The CDR3 length is 14 residues. Germline V gene sequence: CDR1 MNHEY, CDR2 SMNVEV (reference sequence). The CDR3 DNA follows: TGTGCCAGCAGTTTTCGACAGGGGGTCTATGGCTACACCTTC. Encoded protein: CASSFRQGVYGYTF.

V gene TRBV5-1 combines with J gene TRBJ2-3, with 7 bases that match TRBD2. The junction had 5 bases not matched to a gene; V was cut back by 0 bases and J by 4 bases. The CDR3 sequence is 15 residues long. In germline, CDR1 is SGHRS, CDR2 YFSETQ. CDR3: CASSLAGGGPDTQYF. The CDR3 DNA reads as TGCGCCAGCAGCTTGGCGGGGGGTGGACCAGATACGCAGTATTTT.

This clone was counted once. V is TRBV10-3 and J is TRBJ2-7; no definite D call. CDR1 and CDR2 from the germline V gene are ENHRY and SYGVKD. Trimming shortened V by 5 bases and J by 0 bases, and 5 bases separated the two germline ends. This CDR3 is built from 12 residues. The CDR3 DNA is TGTGCCATCAGTCCCAGCTCCTACGAGCAGTACTTC. It codes for CAISPSSYEQYF.

The rearrangement links TRBV27 to TRBJ1-4, with D perhaps TRBD1 (6 bases). V lost 6 bases and J lost 7, with 15 bases in between. This CDR3 spans 14 amino acids. The germline V gene has CDR1 MNHEY and CDR2 SMNVEV (reference sequence). CDR3 sequence: CASSGQQGIEKLFF. In nucleotides, the CDR3 is TGTGCCAGCAGCGGCCAACAGGGAATTGAAAAACTGTTTTTT.

This chain links TRBV27 with TRBJ2-7; a possible D gene is TRBD1 (6 bases). From germline, CDR1 is MNHEY and CDR2 SMNVEV (reference sequence). The CDR3 has 12 residues. V lost 2 bases and J lost 7, with 9 bases in between. The CDR3 region has the DNA TGTGCCAGCAGTTTAACAGGGAAAGAGCAGTACTTC. Encoded protein: CASSLTGKEQYF.

CDR3 sequence (DNA): TGTGCCAGCAGTGTGGGACAACCCGAGAAACTGTTTTTT. Its protein is CASSVGQPEKLFF. The rearrangement uses TRBV2 and TRBJ1-4, with TRBD1 as a possible D gene (6 bases). This CDR3 comprises 13 residues. V lost 4 bases and J lost 11, with 14 bases in between. Germline V gene data show CDR1 as SNHLY and CDR2 as FYNNEI.

V usage is TRBV30 and J usage is TRBJ1-1; 8 bases are shared with TRBD1. V lost 4 bases to trimming and J lost 6 bases; unmatched junction nucleotides: 7. The CDR3 contains 13 residues. CDR1 is GTSNPN and CDR2 is SVGIG in the germline V gene (reference sequence). The CDR3 sequence: CAWNGAGGSEAFF. The CDR3 DNA reads TGTGCCTGGAATGGGGCAGGGGGCTCTGAAGCTTTCTTT.

The chain uses TRBV3-1 (or the pseudogene TRBV3-2) and TRBJ1-2; 10 bases fit TRBD1. The ends lost 3 bases at V and 3 bases at J; junction bases unmatched: 1. The CDR3 extends over 14 amino acids. Germline V gene lookup returns CDR1 LGHDT and CDR2 YNNKEL (reference sequence). The CDR3 is CASSQDRGDYGYTF. Here the CDR3 DNA reads TGTGCCAGCAGCCAGGACAGGGGGGACTATGGCTACACCTTC.

V and J are TRBV5-1 and TRBJ2-1; 14 nucleotides align to TRBD2. This CDR3 is built from 15 residues. Trimming at V came to 4 bases and at J to 6 bases, leaving 3 bases not matched to a gene. The V gene's germline CDR1 is SGHRS and CDR2 YFSETQ. CDR3: CASSPGTSGGNEQFF. For the CDR3, the DNA is TGCGCCAGCAGCCCCGGGACTAGCGGGGGCAATGAGCAGTTCTTC.

V is TRBV24-1 and J is TRBJ2-6, with D maybe TRBD2 (5 bases). The V gene lost 2 bases and the J gene lost 0 bases, with 7 bases spanning the gap. The CDR3 length is 16 residues. The germline V gene encodes CDR1 KGHDR and CDR2 SFDVKD. This chain's CDR3 is CATSDSRGSGANVLTF. For the CDR3, the DNA is TGTGCCACCAGTGATTCCCGGGGCTCTGGGGCCAACGTCCTGACTTTC.

The chain recombines TRBV28 with TRBJ2-3, with D tentatively TRBD2 (5 bases). Between the trimmed V and J ends, which lost 3 bases and 7 bases, there was a span of 14 bases. CDR3 length: 14 residues. From germline, CDR1 is MDHEN and CDR2 SYDVKM. The CDR3 region is CASSLLKDSNTQYF. CDR3 bases: TGTGCCAGCAGTTTGCTTAAGGACTCAAATACGCAGTATTTT.

The chain combines TRBV11-3 with TRBJ2-1, with 9 nucleotides matching TRBD2. The V segment lost 1 base and the J segment 5 bases; nucleotides outside the gene matches: 3. Germline values: CDR1 SGHNT, CDR2 YENEEA. The CDR3 consists of 15 residues. This chain's CDR3 is CASSLATSGDNEQFF. The DNA for the CDR3 is TGTGCCAGCAGCTTAGCGACTAGCGGAGACAATGAGCAGTTCTTC. The whole variable domain, remainder taken from reference TRBV11-3 and TRBJ2-1, is EAGVVQSPRYKIIEKKQPVAFWCNPISGHNTLYWYLQNLGQGPELLIRYENEEAVDDSQLPKDRFSAERLKGVDSTLKIQPAELGDSAVYLCASSLATSGDNEQFFGPGTRLTVL.

The gene calls are TRBV29-1 and TRBJ1-5; the match to TRBD1 covers 10 bases. This CDR3 contains 13 residues. Losses at the gene ends were 5 bases for V and 7 bases for J; bases not matched to a gene: 5. Germline V CDR1 and CDR2: SQVTM, ANQGSEA. The CDR3 loop is CSVLDRGGQPQHF. The CDR3 nucleotides are TGCAGCGTTCTGGACAGGGGGGGACAGCCCCAGCATTTT.